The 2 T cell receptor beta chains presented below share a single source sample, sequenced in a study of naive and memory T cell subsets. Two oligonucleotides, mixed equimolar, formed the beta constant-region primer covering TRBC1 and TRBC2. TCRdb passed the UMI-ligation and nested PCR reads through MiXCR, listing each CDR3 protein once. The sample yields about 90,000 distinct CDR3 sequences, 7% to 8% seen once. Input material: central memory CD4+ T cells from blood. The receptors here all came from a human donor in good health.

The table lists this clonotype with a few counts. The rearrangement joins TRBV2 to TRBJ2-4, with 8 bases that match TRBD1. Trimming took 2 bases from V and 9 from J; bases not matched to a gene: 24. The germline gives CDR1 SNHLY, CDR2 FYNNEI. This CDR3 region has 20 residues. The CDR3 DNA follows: TGTGCCAGCAGTGAAATGGTAGGACAGGGTAGACGTCTGACTGGTAGCATTCAGTACTTC. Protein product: CASSEMVGQGRRLTGSIQYF.

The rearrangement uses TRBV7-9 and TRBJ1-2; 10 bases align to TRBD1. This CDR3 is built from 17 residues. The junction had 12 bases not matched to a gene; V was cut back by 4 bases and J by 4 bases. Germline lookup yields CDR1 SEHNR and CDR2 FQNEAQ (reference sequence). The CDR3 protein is CASSSRDRGTRGYGYTF. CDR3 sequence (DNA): TGTGCCAGCAGCTCCCGGGACAGGGGAACTAGAGGCTATGGCTACACCTTC.